The sequence of this T cell receptor beta chain was determined in a study of technical replicates of blood from four donors. The protocol was immunoSEQ multiplex PCR, while the TCRdb copy is restricted to in-frame clones and leaves out a portion. Of 35,000 to 50,000 clones detected, 95% to 97% appear once; the ten largest clones hold 0.35% to 0.4%. The CDR3 has 13 amino acids. Germline V lookup: CDR1 SNHLY, CDR2 FYNNEI. V lost 5 bases and J lost 9, with 14 bases in between. Sequenced input: T cells isolated from PBMCs. The gene calls are TRBV2 and TRBJ2-1, with D tentatively TRBD2 (6 bases). This clonotype originated in a human donor in good health. The CDR3 DNA reads TGTGCCAGCAGTAGGCGGGAAGTTACTGAGCAGTTCTTC. This encodes CASSRREVTEQFF.